This T cell receptor (beta chain) was recorded in a study of blood T cell repertoires in COVID-19. Across the study: Donors in the United States, Italy and Spain gave samples during acute or convalescent COVID-19. PBMCs, B-cell-depleted T cells, or T cells provided the cDNA or gDNA that made up the material.

Per the authors' pipeline: Reference gene primer amplification yielded estimated nucleated cell counts. Only in-frame clones appear in the TCRdb table, and some are missing; sequencing was by immunoSEQ multiplex PCR. For V, J and clone size, that table is used; D and trimming come from the DNA. This table has about 150,000 clones, around 87% appearing once. Sequenced: peripheral blood. This sequence was found in a man in his 60s with COVID-19, enrolled during active disease.

In nucleotides, the CDR3 is TGTGCCAGCAGACCCACAATGGACAGCAACAATGAGCAGTTCTTC. Translated, it gives CASRPTMDSNNEQFF. The genes are TRBV6-5 and TRBJ2-1; a possible D gene is TRBD1 (6 bases). Trimming took off 6 bases at V and 5 bases at J, with 17 bases between the two ends. Germline CDR1 is MNHEY and CDR2 is SVGAGI. CDR3 length: 15 residues.